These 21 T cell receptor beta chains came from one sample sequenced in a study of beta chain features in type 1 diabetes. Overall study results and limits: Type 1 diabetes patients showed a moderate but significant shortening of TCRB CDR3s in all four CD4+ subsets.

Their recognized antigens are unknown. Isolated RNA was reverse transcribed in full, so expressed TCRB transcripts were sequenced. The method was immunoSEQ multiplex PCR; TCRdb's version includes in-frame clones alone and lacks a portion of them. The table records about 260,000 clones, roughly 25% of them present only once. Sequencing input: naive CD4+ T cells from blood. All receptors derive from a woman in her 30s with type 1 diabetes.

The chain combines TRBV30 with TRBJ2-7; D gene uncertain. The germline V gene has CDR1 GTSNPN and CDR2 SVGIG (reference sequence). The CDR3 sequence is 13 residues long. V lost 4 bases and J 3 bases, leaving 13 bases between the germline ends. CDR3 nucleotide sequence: TGTGCCTGGACTGCGGATAGTTTCTACGAGCAGTACTTC. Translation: CAWTADSFYEQYF.

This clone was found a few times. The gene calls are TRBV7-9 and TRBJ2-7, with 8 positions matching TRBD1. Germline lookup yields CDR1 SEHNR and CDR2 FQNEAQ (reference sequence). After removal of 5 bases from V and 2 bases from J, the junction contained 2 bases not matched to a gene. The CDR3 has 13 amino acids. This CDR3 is CASSGDRTYEQYF. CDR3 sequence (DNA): TGTGCCAGCAGCGGGGACAGGACCTACGAGCAGTACTTC.

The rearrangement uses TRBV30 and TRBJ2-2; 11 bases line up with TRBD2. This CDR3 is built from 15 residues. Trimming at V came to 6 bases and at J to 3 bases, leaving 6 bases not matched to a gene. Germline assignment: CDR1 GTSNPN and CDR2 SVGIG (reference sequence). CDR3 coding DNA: TGTGCCTGCTCCGGGACTAGCGGAGACACCGGGGAGCTGTTTTTT. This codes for CACSGTSGDTGELFF.

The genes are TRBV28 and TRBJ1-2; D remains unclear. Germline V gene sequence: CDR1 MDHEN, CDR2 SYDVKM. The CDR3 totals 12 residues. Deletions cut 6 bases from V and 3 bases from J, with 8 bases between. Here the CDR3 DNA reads TGTGCCAGCAGCCCGGGATACTATGGCTACACCTTC. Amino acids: CASSPGYYGYTF.

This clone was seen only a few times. CDR3 sequence: CASSTGLSYEQYF. The CDR3 DNA follows: TGTGCCAGTAGTACAGGGCTCTCCTACGAGCAGTACTTC. The chain links TRBV19 to TRBJ2-7; D possibly corresponds to TRBD1 (5 bases). The CDR3 extends over 13 amino acids. The V end lost 4 bases, the J end lost 0 bases, and 7 bases lay between the germline ends. CDR1 LNHDA and CDR2 SQIVND come from the germline V gene (reference sequence).

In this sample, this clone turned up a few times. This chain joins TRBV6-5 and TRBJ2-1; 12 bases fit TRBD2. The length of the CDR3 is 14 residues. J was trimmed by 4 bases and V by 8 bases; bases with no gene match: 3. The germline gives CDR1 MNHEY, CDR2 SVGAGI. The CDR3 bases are TGTGCCAGCGGGGGACTAGCGGGTTACAATGAGCAGTTCTTC. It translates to CASGGLAGYNEQFF.

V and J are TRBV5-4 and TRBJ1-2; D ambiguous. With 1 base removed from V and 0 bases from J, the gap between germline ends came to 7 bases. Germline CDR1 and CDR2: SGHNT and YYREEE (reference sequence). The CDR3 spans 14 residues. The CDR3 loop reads CASSLTEANYGYTF. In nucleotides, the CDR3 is TGTGCCAGCAGCTTGACAGAAGCTAACTATGGCTACACCTTC.

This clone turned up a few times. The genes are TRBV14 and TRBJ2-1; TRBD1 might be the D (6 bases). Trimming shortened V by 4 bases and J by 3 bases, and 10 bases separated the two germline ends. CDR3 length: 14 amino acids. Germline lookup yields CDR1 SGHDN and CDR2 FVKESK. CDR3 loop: CASSPSTGYNEQFF. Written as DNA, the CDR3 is TGTGCCAGCAGCCCTTCGACAGGCTACAATGAGCAGTTCTTC.

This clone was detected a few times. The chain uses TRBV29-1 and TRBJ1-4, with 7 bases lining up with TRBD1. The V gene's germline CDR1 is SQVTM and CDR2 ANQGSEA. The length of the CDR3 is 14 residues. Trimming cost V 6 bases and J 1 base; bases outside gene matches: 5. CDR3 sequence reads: CSVGGQETNEKLFF. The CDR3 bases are TGCAGCGTCGGCGGACAGGAAACTAATGAAAAACTGTTTTTT.

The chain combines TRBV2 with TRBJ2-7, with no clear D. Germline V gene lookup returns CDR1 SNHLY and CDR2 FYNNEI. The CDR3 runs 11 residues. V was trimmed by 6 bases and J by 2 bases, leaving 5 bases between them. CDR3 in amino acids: CASSETYEQYF. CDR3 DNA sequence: TGTGCCAGCAGCGAGACCTACGAGCAGTACTTC.

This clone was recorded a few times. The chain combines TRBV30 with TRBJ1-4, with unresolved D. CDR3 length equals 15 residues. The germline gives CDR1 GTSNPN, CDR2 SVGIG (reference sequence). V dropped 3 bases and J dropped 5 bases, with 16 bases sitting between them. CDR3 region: CAWRSTGVPNEKLFF. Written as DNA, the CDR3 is TGTGCCTGGAGGTCTACCGGGGTCCCGAATGAAAAACTGTTTTTT.

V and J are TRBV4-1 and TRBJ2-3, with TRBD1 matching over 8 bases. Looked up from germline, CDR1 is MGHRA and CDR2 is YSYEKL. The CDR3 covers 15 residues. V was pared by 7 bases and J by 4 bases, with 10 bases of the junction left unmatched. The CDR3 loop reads CASNRQGAAPDTQYF. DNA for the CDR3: TGCGCCAGCAACCGCCAGGGGGCAGCCCCAGATACGCAGTATTTT.

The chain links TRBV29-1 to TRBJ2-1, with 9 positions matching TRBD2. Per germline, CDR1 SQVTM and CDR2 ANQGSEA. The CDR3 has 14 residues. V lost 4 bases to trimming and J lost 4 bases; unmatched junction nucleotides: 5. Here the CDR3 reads CSVVDSGGYNEQFF. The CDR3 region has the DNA TGCAGCGTTGTGGATAGCGGGGGTTACAATGAGCAGTTCTTC.

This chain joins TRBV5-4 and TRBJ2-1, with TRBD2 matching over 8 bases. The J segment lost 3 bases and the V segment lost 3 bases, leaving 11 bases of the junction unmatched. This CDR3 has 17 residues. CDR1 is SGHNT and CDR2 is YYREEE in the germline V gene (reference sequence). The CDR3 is CASSSLWREDVYNEQFF. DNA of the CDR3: TGTGCCAGCAGCTCCCTTTGGCGGGAGGACGTCTACAATGAGCAGTTCTTC.

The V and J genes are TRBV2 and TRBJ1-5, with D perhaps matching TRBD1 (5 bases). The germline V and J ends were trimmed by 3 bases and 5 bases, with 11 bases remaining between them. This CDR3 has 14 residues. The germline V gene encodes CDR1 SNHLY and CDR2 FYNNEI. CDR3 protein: CASSEWSGHQPQHF. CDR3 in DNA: TGTGCCAGCAGTGAGTGGTCAGGGCATCAGCCCCAGCATTTT.

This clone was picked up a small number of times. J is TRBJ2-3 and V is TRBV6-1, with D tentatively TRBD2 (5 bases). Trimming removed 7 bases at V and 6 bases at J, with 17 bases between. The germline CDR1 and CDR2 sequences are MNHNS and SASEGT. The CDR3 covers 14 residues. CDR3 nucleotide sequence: TGTGCCAGCACCTCGCGGGCCTCCGTGGATACGCAGTATTTT. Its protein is CASTSRASVDTQYF.

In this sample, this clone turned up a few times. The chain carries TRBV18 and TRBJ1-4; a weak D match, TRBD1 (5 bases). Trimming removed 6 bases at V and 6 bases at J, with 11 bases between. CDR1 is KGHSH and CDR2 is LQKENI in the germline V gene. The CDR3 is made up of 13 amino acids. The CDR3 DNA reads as TGTGCCAGCTCCACCGGAGGGGATGAAAAACTGTTTTTT. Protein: CASSTGGDEKLFF.

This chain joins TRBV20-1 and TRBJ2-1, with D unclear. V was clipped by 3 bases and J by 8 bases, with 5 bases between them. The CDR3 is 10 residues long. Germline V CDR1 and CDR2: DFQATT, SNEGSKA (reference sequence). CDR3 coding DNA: TGCAGTGCTAGTCTTCATGAGCAGTTCTTC. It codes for CSASLHEQFF.

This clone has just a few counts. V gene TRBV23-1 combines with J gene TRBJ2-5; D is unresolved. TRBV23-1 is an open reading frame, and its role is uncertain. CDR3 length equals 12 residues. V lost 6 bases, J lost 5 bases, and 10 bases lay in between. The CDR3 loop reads CASSPLRETQYF. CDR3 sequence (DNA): TGCGCCAGCAGCCCTCTTCGGGAGACCCAGTACTTC.

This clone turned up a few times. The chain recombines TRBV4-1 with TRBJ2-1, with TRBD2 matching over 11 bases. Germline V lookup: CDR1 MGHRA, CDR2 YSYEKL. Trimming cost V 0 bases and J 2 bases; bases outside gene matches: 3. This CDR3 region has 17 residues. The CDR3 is CASSQEVAGGPYNEQFF. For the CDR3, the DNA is TGCGCCAGCAGCCAAGAAGTAGCGGGAGGGCCCTACAATGAGCAGTTCTTC.

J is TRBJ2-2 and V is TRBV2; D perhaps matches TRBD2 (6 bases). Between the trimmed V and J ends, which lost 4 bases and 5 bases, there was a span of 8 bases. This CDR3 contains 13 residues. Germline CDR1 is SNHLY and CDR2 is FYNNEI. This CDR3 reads CASSALATGELFF. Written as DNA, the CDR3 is TGTGCCAGCAGTGCTCTAGCGACCGGGGAGCTGTTTTTT.